Presented here are 25 T cell receptor beta chains from one specimen sequenced in a study of beta chain features in type 1 diabetes. Isolated RNA was reverse transcribed in full, so expressed TCRB transcripts were sequenced. Measured with immunoSEQ multiplex PCR; TCRdb has only the in-frame clones, and not every one. The table shows roughly 240,000 clones, with 55% to 70% occurring only once. Specimen: naive CD4+ T cells from blood. The receptors shown here come from a man aged 25-40 years in good health.

The rearrangement joins TRBV30 to TRBJ2-3, with 9 bases aligning to TRBD2. Germline loops: CDR1 GTSNPN, CDR2 SVGIG (reference sequence). J gave up 1 base and V 7 bases, and 6 bases lay outside the gene matches. The CDR3 runs to 14 residues. This chain's CDR3 is CAFLSSGGTDTQYF. Written as DNA, the CDR3 is TGTGCCTTTCTCTCTAGCGGGGGCACAGATACGCAGTATTTT.

This clone turned up a few times. The gene calls are TRBV27 and TRBJ2-1; weak D call: TRBD2 (6 bases). Germline CDR1 and CDR2: MNHEY and SMNVEV (reference sequence). V was trimmed by 5 bases and J by 4 bases, leaving 12 bases between them. The CDR3 contains 14 residues. The DNA for the CDR3 is TGTGCCAGCAGTCCTAACGCGGGATACAATGAGCAGTTCTTC. Translation gives CASSPNAGYNEQFF.

For this clone: Other DNA sequences within the sample encode an identical CDR3. V gene TRBV13 combines with J gene TRBJ2-1; 7 bases line up with TRBD2. This CDR3 is 15 amino acids long. Per germline, CDR1 PRHDT and CDR2 FYEKMQ (reference sequence). The junction had 2 bases not matched to a gene; V was cut back by 3 bases and J by 0 bases. As DNA, the CDR3 is TGTGCCAGCAGCTTCAGGACTAGCTCCTACAATGAGCAGTTCTTC. Its protein is CASSFRTSSYNEQFF.

The V gene is TRBV29-1, the J gene TRBJ2-1; weak D call: TRBD2 (6 bases). This CDR3 spans 14 amino acids. The germline V gene encodes CDR1 SQVTM and CDR2 ANQGSEA. V was clipped by 3 bases and J by 1 base, with 10 bases between them. The CDR3 region is CSVDSLASYNEQFF. The CDR3 DNA sequence: TGCAGCGTTGATAGTCTAGCGTCCTACAATGAGCAGTTCTTC.

The chain uses TRBV10-3 and TRBJ2-4, with TRBD1 matching 8 bases. Germline lookup yields CDR1 ENHRY and CDR2 SYGVKD. The V segment lost 3 bases and the J segment 0 bases; nucleotides outside the gene matches: 7. The length of the CDR3 is 17 residues. The CDR3 here is CAISEGQGLLAKNIQYF. CDR3 bases: TGTGCCATCAGTGAAGGACAGGGACTCCTAGCCAAAAACATTCAGTACTTC.

This clone showed up just a few times. This rearrangement joins TRBV30 to TRBJ2-7; 9 nucleotides align to TRBD2. The V gene end was trimmed by 8 bases and the J gene end by 5 bases; junction bases not matched to a gene: 7. The germline V gene encodes CDR1 GTSNPN and CDR2 SVGIG (reference sequence). The CDR3 covers 12 residues. As DNA, the CDR3 is TGTGCCCGGGGGACTAGCTTTAACGAGCAGTACTTC. Protein product: CARGTSFNEQYF.

CDR3 amino acids: CAWSLGHNTGELFF. The CDR3 DNA reads TGTGCCTGGAGCTTGGGACATAACACCGGGGAGCTGTTTTTT. This chain uses TRBV30 with TRBJ2-2; tentatively, D is TRBD1 (6 bases). The CDR3 consists of 14 residues. Germline V CDR1 and CDR2: GTSNPN, SVGIG (reference sequence). Trimming left V 3 bases short and J 2 bases short, with 10 bases between.

The genes are TRBV30 and TRBJ2-5, with D hard to call. Germline CDR1 and CDR2: GTSNPN and SVGIG (reference sequence). The CDR3 runs 13 residues. Trimming removed 5 bases at V and 2 bases at J, with 12 bases between. CDR3 loop: CAWVKVGQETQYF. In nucleotides, the CDR3 is TGTGCCTGGGTTAAGGTGGGGCAAGAGACCCAGTACTTC.

CDR3 loop: CASSLAGGDAFF. In DNA, the CDR3 is TGTGCCAGCAGCTTAGCAGGGGGCGACGCTTTCTTT. The chain is built from TRBV7-9 and TRBJ1-1; TRBD1 matches 7 bases. The CDR3 is made up of 12 amino acids. The ends lost 0 bases at V and 11 bases at J; junction bases unmatched: 3. Germline CDR1 is SEHNR and CDR2 is FQNEAQ (reference sequence).

The chain links TRBV25-1 to TRBJ1-1, with 7 bases aligning to TRBD1. V trimming: 2 bases; J trimming: 5 bases; junction bases outside the gene matches: 11. Germline V gene lookup returns CDR1 MGHDK and CDR2 SYGVNS. The CDR3 is 16 amino acids. For the CDR3, the DNA is TGTGCCAGCAGTGAAGCGTACAGGGGAGGGAGAACTGAAGCTTTCTTT. It is translated as CASSEAYRGGRTEAFF.

V gene TRBV30 combines with J gene TRBJ1-6; unclear D gene. Looked up from germline, CDR1 is GTSNPN and CDR2 is SVGIG (reference sequence). CDR3 size: 15 residues. Trimming left V 0 bases short and J 1 base short, with 7 bases between. The CDR3 sequence is CAWSVLKSYNSPLHF. Here the CDR3 DNA reads TGTGCCTGGAGTGTACTTAAGTCCTATAATTCACCCCTCCACTTT.

The rearrangement links TRBV25-1 to TRBJ2-5; D is ambiguous. Germline values: CDR1 MGHDK, CDR2 SYGVNS. Between the trimmed V and J ends, which lost 5 bases and 4 bases, there was a span of 11 bases. The CDR3 has 13 residues. The DNA of the CDR3 is TGTGCCAGCAGTAGTTCGTGGGGAGAGACCCAGTACTTC. This sequence encodes CASSSSWGETQYF.

Notes on this clone: Other DNA sequences within the sample encode an identical CDR3. The chain links TRBV30 to TRBJ1-1; TRBD1 agrees at 7 bases. This CDR3 is 11 amino acids long. The germline V gene encodes CDR1 GTSNPN and CDR2 SVGIG (reference sequence). After removal of 4 bases from V and 4 bases from J, the junction contained 0 bases not matched to a gene. The CDR3 DNA reads as TGTGCCTGGAACAGGGGCACTGAAGCTTTCTTT. It encodes CAWNRGTEAFF.

This clone was seen a handful of times. CDR3 nucleotides: TGTGCCAGCAGCTTATCGGGGAGAGAAGATACGCAGTATTTT. Protein: CASSLSGREDTQYF. This sequence joins TRBV7-2 and TRBJ2-3, with D possibly being TRBD2 (5 bases). The germline gives CDR1 SGHTA, CDR2 FQGNSA. The CDR3 totals 14 residues. Trimming stripped 2 bases from V and 5 bases from J, with 11 bases between.

Worth noting for this clone: Additional DNA sequences in this sample encode the identical CDR3. The gene calls are TRBV9 and TRBJ2-7, with 8 nucleotides matching TRBD1. Germline loops: CDR1 SGDLS, CDR2 YYNGEE. The trim removed 3 bases at V and 2 bases at J, leaving 4 bases unmatched. The CDR3 totals 14 residues. Written as DNA, the CDR3 is TGTGCCAGCAGCGCCGGACAGGGTCCCTACGAGCAGTACTTC. This encodes CASSAGQGPYEQYF.

The V call is TRBV18, the J call TRBJ2-5; 12 bases are shared with TRBD1. Germline trimming cut 5 bases from V and 6 bases from J; bases unmatched to any gene: 13. Germline lookup yields CDR1 KGHSH and CDR2 LQKENI. This CDR3 is 17 amino acids long. The CDR3, as DNA: TGTGCCAGCTCATCGCCTCATCAGGGACAGGGGGCAAAGACCCAGTACTTC. It yields the protein CASSSPHQGQGAKTQYF.

To note about this clone: This CDR3 is also generated by other DNA sequences in the sample. The J gene is TRBJ2-7, the V gene TRBV7-2, with D uncertain. V dropped 4 bases and J dropped 3 bases, with 4 bases sitting between them. Germline values: CDR1 SGHTA, CDR2 FQGNSA. The CDR3 is 11 amino acids. This CDR3 reads CASSSDYEQYF. The CDR3 DNA reads as TGTGCCAGCAGCTCCGACTACGAGCAGTACTTC.

This clone has only a few counts. The V and J genes are TRBV10-3 and TRBJ2-1; D not certain. Deletions cut 3 bases from V and 0 bases from J, with 6 bases between. Germline assignment: CDR1 ENHRY and CDR2 SYGVKD. The CDR3 contains 14 residues. CDR3 DNA: TGTGCCATCAGTGACGGCCACTCCTACAATGAGCAGTTCTTC. The encoded protein is CAISDGHSYNEQFF.

The V and J genes are TRBV30 and TRBJ1-1; D not resolved. The CDR3 runs 12 residues. Between the trimmed V and J ends, which lost 0 bases and 7 bases, there was a span of 9 bases. Germline V CDR1 and CDR2: GTSNPN, SVGIG (reference sequence). CDR3 residues: CAWSVRSLEAFF. In DNA, the CDR3 is TGTGCCTGGAGTGTACGATCCCTTGAAGCTTTCTTT.

This clone was seen only once. The rearrangement uses TRBV29-1 and TRBJ1-2; TRBD1 agrees at 7 bases. Per germline, CDR1 SQVTM and CDR2 ANQGSEA. The CDR3 is made up of 14 amino acids. V lost 4 bases and J lost 2; bases outside the gene matches: 7. The CDR3 nucleotides read TGCAGCGTTGCCGACAGGGTCAGGAACTATGGCTACACCTTC. It codes for CSVADRVRNYGYTF.

The chain couples TRBV7-2 to TRBJ2-1; D remains unclear. Trimming left V 3 bases short and J 4 bases short, with 7 bases between. Germline V gene data show CDR1 as SGHTA and CDR2 as FQGNSA. The CDR3 runs 13 residues. The CDR3 sequence is CASSFHMYNEQFF. The CDR3 DNA is TGTGCCAGCAGCTTTCACATGTACAATGAGCAGTTCTTC.

The chain links TRBV28 to TRBJ2-5; 7 nucleotides match TRBD1. Trimming cost V 4 bases and J 1 base; bases outside gene matches: 3. Germline V gene sequence: CDR1 MDHEN, CDR2 SYDVKM. This CDR3 spans 14 amino acids. The CDR3 is CASSSTGAQETQYF. CDR3 DNA: TGTGCCAGCAGTTCCACAGGGGCCCAAGAGACCCAGTACTTC.

The chain combines TRBV30 with TRBJ2-4; a weak D match, TRBD1 (6 bases). Germline CDR1 reads GTSNPN; CDR2 reads SVGIG (reference sequence). V gave up 1 base and J gave up 7 bases, with 17 bases separating them. This CDR3 has 15 residues. Written as DNA, the CDR3 is TGTGCCTGGAGTGGACTTTCCCGCACAGGGAACATTCAGTACTTC. Encoded protein: CAWSGLSRTGNIQYF.

This chain joins TRBV5-4 and TRBJ1-2; a possible D gene is TRBD1 (5 bases). V was trimmed by 4 bases and J by 5 bases, leaving 12 bases between them. The CDR3 contains 13 residues. The germline V gene has CDR1 SGHNT and CDR2 YYREEE (reference sequence). CDR3 DNA: TGTGCCAGCAGCCCGGGACGGATGTATGGCTACACCTTC. This gives the protein CASSPGRMYGYTF.

The chain has TRBV7-8 and TRBJ2-1; D may be TRBD2 (5 bases). Germline V gives CDR1 SGHVS, CDR2 FQNEAQ. The CDR3 has 18 residues. V shed 5 bases and J shed 0 bases, with 20 bases lying between them. The CDR3 nucleotides are TGTGCCAGCAGCCTTCGGACTTCAACCGGTGCCTCCTACAATGAGCAGTTCTTC. It is translated as CASSLRTSTGASYNEQFF.